The 4 T cell receptor beta chains presented below share a single source sample, sequenced in a study of cytomegalovirus exposure and HLA in healthy donors. Amplification used 60 Vbeta primers and 13 Jbeta primers. Generated by immunoSEQ multiplex PCR, the TCRdb table keeps only in-frame clones and is missing some. The repertoire holds about 150,000 clones, 76% seen once, with over 3% in the top ten. Sequences were obtained from PBMCs. The receptors originated from a male donor in good health and CMV-seronegative.

This clone has just one count. The junction does not match germline at one end; this may be a read error. The V call is TRBV7-9, the J call TRBJ1-1; D gene unclear. Germline V gene lookup returns CDR1 SEHNR and CDR2 FQNEAQ (reference sequence). The CDR3 consists of 12 residues. The CDR3 DNA follows: TGTTCCAGCAGCTTAGCGTTCGGGGAAGCTTTCTTT. Translating it yields CSSSLAFGEAFF.

The chain employs TRBV7-2 and TRBJ2-7, with TRBD2 matching over 7 bases. V shed 3 bases and J 3 bases; nucleotides not matched to a gene: 14. This CDR3 is built from 17 residues. CDR1 and CDR2 from the germline V gene are SGHTA and FQGNSA. The CDR3 loop reads CASSLRGIAGARYEQYF. The DNA for the CDR3 is TGTGCCAGCAGCTTGAGGGGCATAGCGGGTGCGCGCTACGAGCAGTACTTC.

This chain joins TRBV13 and TRBJ2-1; unclear D gene. The CDR3 spans 15 residues. Germline CDR1 reads PRHDT; CDR2 reads FYEKMQ (reference sequence). The V and J ends lost 2 bases and 5 bases respectively, with 13 bases between them. In DNA, the CDR3 is TGTGCCAGCAGCTTATATGGCAGGCCCAACAATGAGCAGTTCTTC. Its protein is CASSLYGRPNNEQFF. Drawing the rest from reference TRBV13 and TRBJ2-1, the complete variable domain is AAGVIQSPRHLIKEKRETATLKCYPIPRHDTVYWYQQGPGQDPQFLISFYEKMQSDKGSIPDRFSAQQFSDYHSELNMSSLELGDSALYFCASSLYGRPNNEQFFGPGTRLTVL.

This clone was counted only a few times. J is TRBJ2-7 and V is TRBV5-5; 8 bases agree with TRBD2. Germline V CDR1 and CDR2: SGHKS, YYEKEE (reference sequence). V was pared by 5 bases and J by 6 bases, with 7 bases of the junction left unmatched. CDR3 size: 13 residues. This CDR3 is CASRRSGTSEQYF. The CDR3 bases are TGTGCCAGCAGGCGTAGCGGGACGAGCGAGCAGTACTTC.